This TCR beta chain was sequenced for a study of shared clonotypes between healthy human individuals. The repertoire was sequenced with immunoSEQ multiplex PCR; TCRdb's copy has only in-frame clones and lacks some. The sample comprises approximately 1.5 million clones, 95% to 99% of which are singletons, and around 0.47% rests with the top ten. Per the germline V gene, CDR1 is MNHEY and CDR2 is SVGAGI. Trimming left V 5 bases short and J 6 bases short, with 13 bases between. The CDR3 extends over 13 amino acids. V and J are TRBV6-5 and TRBJ1-2; a possible D gene is TRBD1 (6 bases). This clonotype was sampled from a man in his thirties or forties in good health. Sequencing input: naive CD4+ T cells sorted from blood. Specified subset: CD45RA+ positively selected. The CDR3 DNA is TGTGCCAGCAGTCCTCCGGGGGGGCATGGCTACACCTTC. Its protein product is CASSPPGGHGYTF.